This T cell receptor (beta chain) was documented in a study of metastatic and nonmetastatic thyroid tumors. About the study: Malignant and benign thyroid patients had repertoires compared in peripheral blood and tumor or nodule tissue.

The V gene lost 1 base and the J gene lost 5 bases, with 9 bases spanning the gap. Germline CDR1 SGHNT, CDR2 YENEEA. The CDR3 sequence is 15 residues long. Comment on this clone: Antigen unknown.

The study, taken as a whole, reports: It was reported that TCR beta diversity was significantly higher in malignant thyroid tumors than benign nodules, in blood and tumor.

Each patient came to thyroid surgery without any prior treatment (of any kind). In the original analysis: A classifier for distant metastasis in papillary thyroid cancer was constructed using CDR3 differences observed across clinicopathological groups. TCRdb reprocessed the PCR reads using MiXCR. The V and J calls follow TCRdb's processing rather than the paper's. Of roughly 25,000 clones in the sample, about 15% were seen once. The sequence was obtained from a female donor with papillary thyroid cancer or a benign thyroid nodule (not recorded which). Some clones in this sample may be carry-over from other donors' samples. The V and J genes are TRBV11-3 and TRBJ1-6, with D tentatively TRBD1 (6 bases). What was sequenced was blood. CDR3 nucleotides: TGTGCCAGCAGCTTAGGACAGGCGGATAATTCACCCCTCCACTTT. Translated: CASSLGQADNSPLHF. Based on the CDR3 plus reference TRBV11-3 and TRBJ1-6, the full variable domain is EAGVVQSPRYKIIEKKQPVAFWCNPISGHNTLYWYLQNLGQGPELLIRYENEEAVDDSQLPKDRFSAERLKGVDSTLKIQPAELGDSAVYLCASSLGQADNSPLHFGNGTRLTVT.